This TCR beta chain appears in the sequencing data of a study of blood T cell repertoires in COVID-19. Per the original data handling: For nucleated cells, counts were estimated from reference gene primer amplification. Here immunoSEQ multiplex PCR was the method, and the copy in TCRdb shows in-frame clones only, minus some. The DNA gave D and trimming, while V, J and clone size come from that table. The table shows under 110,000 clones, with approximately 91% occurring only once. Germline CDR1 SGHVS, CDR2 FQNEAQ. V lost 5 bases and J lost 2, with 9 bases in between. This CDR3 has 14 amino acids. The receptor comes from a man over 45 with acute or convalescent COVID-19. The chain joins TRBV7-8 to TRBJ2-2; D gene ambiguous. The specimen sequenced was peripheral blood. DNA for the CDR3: TGTGCCAGCAGCCGGGCCTCCAACACCGGGGAGCTGTTTTTT. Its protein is CASSRASNTGELFF. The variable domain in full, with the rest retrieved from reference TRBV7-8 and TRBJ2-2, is GAGVSQSPRYKVAKRGQDVALRCDPISGHVSLFWYQQALGQGPEFLTYFQNEAQLDKSGLPSDRFFAERPEGSVSTLKIQRTQQEDSAVYLCASSRASNTGELFFGEGSRLTVL.